The 8 T cell receptor beta chains below all came from one sample that was sequenced in a study of chemoradiotherapy in HPV16-positive cancers. Generated by immunoSEQ multiplex PCR, the TCRdb table keeps only in-frame clones and is missing some. The table includes 8,000 or so clones, over 65% detected once. The biological material was taken from a patient who underwent chemoradiotherapy. These receptors originate from a human donor with HPV-associated anogenital cancer.

The V call is TRBV29-1, the J call TRBJ2-1, with D possibly being TRBD1 or TRBD2 (6 bases each). V dropped 2 bases and J dropped 9 bases, with 17 bases sitting between them. The CDR3 runs to 14 residues. Germline loops: CDR1 SQVTM, CDR2 ANQGSEA. CDR3 amino acids: CSVERTGRGSEQFF. CDR3 nucleotide sequence: TGCAGCGTTGAACGTACAGGGCGGGGTAGTGAGCAGTTCTTC.

The V and J genes are TRBV5-4 and TRBJ1-2; 7 bases are a match to TRBD1. This CDR3 is 13 amino acids long. In germline, CDR1 is SGHNT, CDR2 YYREEE (reference sequence). Unmatched junction bases numbered 7, after V lost 3 bases and J lost 8 bases. CDR3 region: CASSSKGALGYTF. CDR3 bases: TGTGCCAGCAGCTCGAAGGGGGCGCTAGGCTACACCTTC. Combining the CDR3 with reference TRBV5-4 and TRBJ1-2 gives the whole variable domain ETGVTQSPTHLIKTRGQQVTLRCSSQSGHNTVSWYQQALGQGPQFIFQYYREEENGRGNFPPRFSGLQFPNYSSELNVNALELDDSALYLCASSSKGALGYTFGSGTRLTVV.

The rearrangement links TRBV21-1 to TRBJ2-7; the table's D call, TRBD1, has no DNA check behind it. TRBV21-1 is listed as a pseudogene. The CDR3 has 18 amino acids. CDR3 in amino acids: CASSKETPAGSWSYEQYF. CDR3 nucleotide sequence: TGTGCCAGCAGCAAAGAGACACCAGCAGGGTCATGGTCCTACGAGCAGTACTTC.

This clone is termed large (0.1 to 1%). The J gene is TRBJ1-5, the V gene TRBV5-1; TRBD1 might be the D (5 bases). CDR3 length: 12 residues. Per germline, CDR1 SGHRS and CDR2 YFSETQ. V was trimmed by 4 bases and J by 9 bases, leaving 11 bases between them. The CDR3 here is CASSLWGGPQHF. The CDR3 nucleotides are TGCGCCAGCAGCCTTTGGGGGGGGCCCCAGCATTTT.

Only a few counts were recorded for this clone. CDR3 in DNA: TGTGCCAGCAGTTCGAGGAGGGCGGGCTATGGCTACACCTTC. Residues: CASSSRRAGYGYTF. The V and J genes are TRBV28 and TRBJ1-2; D is unclear. The CDR3 is 14 residues long. V lost 4 bases and J 4 bases, leaving 13 bases between the germline ends. Germline V lookup: CDR1 MDHEN, CDR2 SYDVKM.

The chain couples TRBV19 to TRBJ1-1; D is perhaps TRBD1 (5 bases). The CDR3 length is 13 residues. The V gene lost 4 bases and the J gene lost 5 bases, with 11 bases spanning the gap. Germline CDR1 is LNHDA and CDR2 is SQIVND (reference sequence). The CDR3 nucleotides read TGTGCCAGTAGTAACCCAGGGTTTACTGAAGCTTTCTTT. Amino acids: CASSNPGFTEAFF.

Only a few counts were recorded for this clone. The V gene is TRBV13, the J gene TRBJ2-1; D is undetermined. The CDR3 has 14 residues. Germline CDR1 reads PRHDT; CDR2 reads FYEKMQ (reference sequence). Trimming took 1 base from V and 0 from J, leaving 4 bases between them. CDR3 nucleotides: TGTGCCAGCAGCTTAGCTAGCTCCTACAATGAGCAGTTCTTC. It codes for CASSLASSYNEQFF.

The chain recombines TRBV5-6 with TRBJ2-2, with TRBD1 matching 7 bases. V shed 0 bases and J 3 bases; nucleotides not matched to a gene: 5. The CDR3 spans 16 residues. The germline V gene encodes CDR1 SGHDT and CDR2 YYEEEE. This CDR3 reads CASSLADRVDTGELFF. CDR3 DNA sequence: TGTGCCAGCAGCTTGGCCGACAGGGTGGACACCGGGGAGCTGTTTTTT.